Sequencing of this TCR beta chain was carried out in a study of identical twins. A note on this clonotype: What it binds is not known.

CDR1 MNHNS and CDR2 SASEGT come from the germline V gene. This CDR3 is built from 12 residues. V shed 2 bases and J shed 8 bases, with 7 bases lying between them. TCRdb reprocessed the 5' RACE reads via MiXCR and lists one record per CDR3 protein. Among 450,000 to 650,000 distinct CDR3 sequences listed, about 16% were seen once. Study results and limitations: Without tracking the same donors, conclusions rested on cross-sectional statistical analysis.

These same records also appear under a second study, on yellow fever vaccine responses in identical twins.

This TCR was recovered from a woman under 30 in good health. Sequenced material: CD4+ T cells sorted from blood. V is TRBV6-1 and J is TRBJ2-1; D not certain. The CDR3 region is CASSEKGDEQFF. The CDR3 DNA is TGTGCCAGCAGTGAAAAGGGCGATGAGCAGTTCTTC.